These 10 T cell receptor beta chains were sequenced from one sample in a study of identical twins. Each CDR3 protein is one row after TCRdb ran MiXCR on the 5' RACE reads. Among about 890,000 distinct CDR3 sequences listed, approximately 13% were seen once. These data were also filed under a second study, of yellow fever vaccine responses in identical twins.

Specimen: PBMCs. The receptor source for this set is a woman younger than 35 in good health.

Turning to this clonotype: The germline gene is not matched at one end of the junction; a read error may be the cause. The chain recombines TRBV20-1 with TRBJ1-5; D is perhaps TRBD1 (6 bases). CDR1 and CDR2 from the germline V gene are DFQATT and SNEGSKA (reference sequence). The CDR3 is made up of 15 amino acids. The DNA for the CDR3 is TGCAGTCCTAGAGACAGGTCTGGGGGCAATCAGCCCCAGCATTTT. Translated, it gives CSPRDRSGGNQPQHF.

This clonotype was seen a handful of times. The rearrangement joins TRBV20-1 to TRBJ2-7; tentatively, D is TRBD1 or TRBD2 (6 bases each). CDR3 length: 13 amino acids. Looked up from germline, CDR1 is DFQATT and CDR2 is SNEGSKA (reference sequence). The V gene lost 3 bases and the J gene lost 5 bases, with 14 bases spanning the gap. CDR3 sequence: CSAREGGVNEQYF. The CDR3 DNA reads TGCAGTGCTAGGGAGGGGGGCGTTAACGAGCAGTACTTC.

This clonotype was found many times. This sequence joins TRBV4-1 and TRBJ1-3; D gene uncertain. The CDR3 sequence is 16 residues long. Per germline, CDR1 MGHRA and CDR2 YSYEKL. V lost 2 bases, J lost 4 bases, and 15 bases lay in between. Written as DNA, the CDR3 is TGCGCCAGCAGCCAATGGTTCGGGGTCTCGGGAAACACCATATATTTT. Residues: CASSQWFGVSGNTIYF.

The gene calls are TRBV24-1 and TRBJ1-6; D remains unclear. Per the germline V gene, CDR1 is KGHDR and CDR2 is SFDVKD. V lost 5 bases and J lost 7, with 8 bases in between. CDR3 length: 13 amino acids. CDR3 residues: CATSAESNSPLHF. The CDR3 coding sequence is TGTGCCACCAGTGCAGAATCCAATTCACCCCTCCACTTT.

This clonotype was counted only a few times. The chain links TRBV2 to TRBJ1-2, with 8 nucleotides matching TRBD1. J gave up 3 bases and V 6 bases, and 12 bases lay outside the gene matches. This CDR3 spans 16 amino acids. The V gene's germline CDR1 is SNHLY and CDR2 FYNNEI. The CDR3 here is CASRADTGGWDYGYTF. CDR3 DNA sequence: TGTGCCAGCAGAGCGGATACAGGGGGATGGGACTATGGCTACACCTTC.

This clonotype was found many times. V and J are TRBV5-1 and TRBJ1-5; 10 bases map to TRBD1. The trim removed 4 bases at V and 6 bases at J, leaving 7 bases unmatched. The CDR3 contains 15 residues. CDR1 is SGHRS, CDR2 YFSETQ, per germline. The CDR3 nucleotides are TGCGCCAGCAGCCGGGGGACAGGGGAGGGTCAGCCCCAGCATTTT. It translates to CASSRGTGEGQPQHF.

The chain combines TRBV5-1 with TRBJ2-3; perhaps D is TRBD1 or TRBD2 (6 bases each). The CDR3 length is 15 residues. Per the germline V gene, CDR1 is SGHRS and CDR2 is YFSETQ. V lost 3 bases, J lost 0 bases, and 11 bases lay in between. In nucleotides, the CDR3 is TGCGCCAGCAGCTCGGAGGGGGAAAGCACAGATACGCAGTATTTT. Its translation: CASSSEGESTDTQYF.

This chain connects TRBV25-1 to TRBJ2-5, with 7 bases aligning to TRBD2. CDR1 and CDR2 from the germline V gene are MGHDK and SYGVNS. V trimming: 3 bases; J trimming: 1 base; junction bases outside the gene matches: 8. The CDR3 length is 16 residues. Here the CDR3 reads CASSEPGLAVQETQYF. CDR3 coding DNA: TGTGCCAGCAGTGAGCCAGGGCTAGCGGTCCAAGAGACCCAGTACTTC.

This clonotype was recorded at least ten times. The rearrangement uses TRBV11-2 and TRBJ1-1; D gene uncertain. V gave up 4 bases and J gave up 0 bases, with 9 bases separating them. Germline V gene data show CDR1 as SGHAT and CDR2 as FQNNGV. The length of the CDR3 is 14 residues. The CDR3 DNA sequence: TGTGCCAGCAGCTCACCTCCAATGAACACTGAAGCTTTCTTT. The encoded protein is CASSSPPMNTEAFF.

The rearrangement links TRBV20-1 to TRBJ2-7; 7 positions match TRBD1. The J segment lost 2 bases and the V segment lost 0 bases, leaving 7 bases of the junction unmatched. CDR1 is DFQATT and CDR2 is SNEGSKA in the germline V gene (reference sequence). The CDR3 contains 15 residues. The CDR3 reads CSARDSGQVTYEQYF. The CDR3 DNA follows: TGCAGTGCTAGAGACTCCGGACAGGTCACCTACGAGCAGTACTTC.